The source of this T cell receptor (beta chain) is a study of cytomegalovirus exposure and HLA in healthy donors. The PCR ran on 60 Vbeta and 13 Jbeta primers. Libraries were prepared by immunoSEQ multiplex PCR; TCRdb keeps only in-frame clonotypes and omits some of them. The repertoire has 150,000 to 180,000 clones, around 79% of them found once; the top ten carry approximately 2.6%. A remark on this clone: Its antigen is undetermined. At one end the junction does not follow the germline gene, possibly because of a read error.

Per germline, CDR1 MGHRA and CDR2 YSYEKL. The CDR3 covers 15 residues. Broader study findings: Association with HLA alleles at 0.05 false discovery rate was found for around 17,000 TCR beta sequences in a later analysis. Within an earlier analysis, most TCR beta V segments proved productive either about 87% or about 30% of the time.

The V call is TRBV4-1, the J call TRBJ2-2; 10 nucleotides agree with TRBD1. The clonotype was recovered from a man aged 18 to 29 in good health and CMV-seronegative. Sample: PBMCs. DNA of the CDR3: TGCGCCAGCAGCCACGGACAGGGGGGAACCGGGAAGCTGTTTTTT. It translates to CASSHGQGGTGKLFF.